These 25 T cell receptor beta chains share one sample of origin, sequenced in a study of OX40 agonist ivuxolimab in advanced cancers. Data came from immunoSEQ multiplex PCR; TCRdb stores just in-frame clones and leaves some out. The sample shows tens of thousands of clones, more than 75% of them seen only once. The input for sequencing was CD4+ or CD8+ T cells sorted from blood, taken in a trial of the OX40 agonist ivuxolimab. Receptors were obtained from an adult with an advanced solid tumor such as melanoma, head and neck, liver or kidney cancer.

J is TRBJ2-3 and V is TRBV5-4; 8 bases line up with TRBD2. Trimming cost V 4 bases and J 5 bases; bases outside gene matches: 6. Looked up from germline, CDR1 is SGHNT and CDR2 is YYREEE (reference sequence). This CDR3 has 14 amino acids. CDR3 bases: TGTGCCAGCAGCGTCGGGGGGGTGGGAGATACGCAGTATTTT. Its translation: CASSVGGVGDTQYF.

The rearrangement uses TRBV29-1 and TRBJ2-3; D call uncertain. This CDR3 is built from 15 residues. Between the trimmed V and J ends, which lost 0 bases and 2 bases, there was a span of 12 bases. Per germline, CDR1 SQVTM and CDR2 ANQGSEA. Written as DNA, the CDR3 is TGCAGCGTTGAAGATAGTGGACGGACCACAGATACGCAGTATTTT. Its protein is CSVEDSGRTTDTQYF.

This clone has more than one count but fewer than ten. The chain joins TRBV7-2 to TRBJ1-2; tentative D call: TRBD1 (6 bases). Germline values: CDR1 SGHTA, CDR2 FQGNSA. The V and J ends lost 3 bases and 4 bases respectively, with 12 bases between them. There are 14 residues in the CDR3. The CDR3 DNA reads TGTGCCAGCAGCTTCATGGACAGAATCTATGGCTACACCTTC. Its protein is CASSFMDRIYGYTF.

J is TRBJ1-3 and V is TRBV7-2, with 7 bases aligning to TRBD1. CDR1 is SGHTA and CDR2 is FQGNSA in the germline V gene. Germline trimming cut 1 base from V and 4 bases from J; bases unmatched to any gene: 7. The CDR3 loop spans 16 amino acids. This CDR3 is CASSLVARGAGNTIYF. The CDR3 region has the DNA TGTGCCAGCAGCTTAGTGGCCAGGGGGGCAGGAAACACCATATATTTT. The full variable domain, rest sourced from reference TRBV7-2 and TRBJ1-3, is GAGVSQSPSNKVTEKGKDVELRCDPISGHTALYWYRQSLGQGLEFLIYFQGNSAPDKSGLPSDRFSAERTGGSVSTLTIQRTQQEDSAVYLCASSLVARGAGNTIYFGEGSWLTVV.

The rearrangement joins TRBV5-8 to TRBJ2-7, with 8 positions matching TRBD1. The V gene end was trimmed by 0 bases and the J gene end by 6 bases; junction bases not matched to a gene: 5. The CDR3 loop spans 14 amino acids. Germline values: CDR1 SGHTS, CDR2 YDEGEE. The CDR3: CASSLGGTGPEQYF. The CDR3 coding sequence is TGTGCCAGCAGCTTGGGTGGGACAGGTCCCGAGCAGTACTTC.

This clone was detected only once. The chain uses TRBV4-1 and TRBJ2-1; D perhaps matches TRBD2 (5 bases). Germline values: CDR1 MGHRA, CDR2 YSYEKL. Trimming shortened V by 1 base and J by 11 bases, and 15 bases separated the two germline ends. The CDR3 consists of 14 residues. CDR3 in amino acids: CASSQVVSGLKQFF. DNA of the CDR3: TGCGCCAGCAGCCAAGTCGTGAGTGGACTCAAGCAGTTCTTC.

As regards this clone: One end of the junction fails to match germline, which may point to a read error. The chain employs TRBV2 and TRBJ2-2; 7 bases are a match to TRBD2. There are 16 residues in the CDR3. Germline CDR1 SNHLY, CDR2 FYNNEI. The CDR3 reads CTSSQLAGVNTGELFF. Here the CDR3 DNA reads TGTACCAGCAGCCAACTGGCGGGGGTAAACACCGGGGAGCTGTTTTTT. Complete variable domain (other parts from reference TRBV2 and TRBJ2-2): EPEVTQTPSHQVTQMGQEVILRCVPISNHLYFYWYRQILGQKVEFLVSFYNNEISEKSEIFDDQFSVERPDGSNFTLKIRSTKLEDSAMYFCTSSQLAGVNTGELFFGEGSRLTVL.

The rearrangement links TRBV6-5 to TRBJ2-5; the D gene is possibly TRBD2 (7 bases). V lost 2 bases to trimming and J lost 7 bases, with 14 bases between them. This CDR3 is 14 amino acids long. Germline CDR1 reads MNHEY; CDR2 reads SVGAGI. Written as DNA, the CDR3 is TGTGCCAGCAGTTACGGAGTGGGAGGGGGGACCCAGTACTTC. Translated: CASSYGVGGGTQYF.

The V gene is TRBV19, the J gene TRBJ2-2; 10 bases agree with TRBD2. CDR1 LNHDA and CDR2 SQIVND come from the germline V gene (reference sequence). V was clipped by 4 bases and J by 3 bases; unmatched bases: 2. The CDR3 contains 15 residues. This CDR3 reads CASSTSGGYTGELFF. The CDR3 DNA sequence: TGTGCCAGTAGTACTAGCGGGGGATACACCGGGGAGCTGTTTTTT.

The V and J genes are TRBV10-3 and TRBJ1-5; the D is unclear. CDR1 and CDR2 (germline): ENHRY, SYGVKD. The CDR3 totals 14 residues. V gave up 6 bases and J gave up 2 bases, with 11 bases separating them. The CDR3 region has the DNA TGTGCCATCAGATCTTCCACTGGCAATCAGCCCCAGCATTTT. Its protein is CAIRSSTGNQPQHF.

As for this clone: A read error may account for a junction end that differs from germline. V usage is TRBV25-1 and J usage is TRBJ1-2; no firm D call. The CDR3 spans 13 residues. Germline CDR1 and CDR2: MGHDK and SYGVNS. This CDR3 is CASSVVNGYGYAF. Written as DNA, the CDR3 is TGTGCCAGCAGTGTAGTGAACGGCTATGGCTACGCCTTC.

V usage is TRBV7-2 and J usage is TRBJ2-3, with 9 nucleotides matching TRBD1. The germline V gene encodes CDR1 SGHTA and CDR2 FQGNSA. CDR3 length equals 18 residues. Trimming at V came to 4 bases and at J to 4 bases, leaving 15 bases not matched to a gene. The CDR3 DNA sequence: TGTGCCAGCAGCTCAAACGGCGGGGGACAGGGAGGAGCAGATACGCAGTATTTT. It yields the protein CASSSNGGGQGGADTQYF.

The chain carries TRBV5-4 and TRBJ2-7; D gene ambiguous. CDR1 SGHNT and CDR2 YYREEE come from the germline V gene (reference sequence). The V gene lost 2 bases and the J gene lost 6 bases, with 12 bases spanning the gap. The CDR3 totals 13 residues. The CDR3, as DNA: TGTGCCAGCAGCTTAAAGGGTCTGGGCGAGCAGTACTTC. This sequence encodes CASSLKGLGEQYF.

V and J are TRBV7-9 and TRBJ2-2; D is undetermined. V shed 5 bases and J shed 6 bases, with 4 bases lying between them. Germline V lookup: CDR1 SEHNR, CDR2 FQNEAQ (reference sequence). CDR3 size: 11 residues. The CDR3 here is CASSLSGELFF. CDR3 coding DNA: TGTGCCAGCAGCCTCTCCGGGGAGCTGTTTTTT. The full variable domain, in which reference TRBV7-9 and TRBJ2-2 provide the parts outside the CDR3, is DTGVSQNPRHKITKRGQNVTFRCDPISEHNRLYWYRQTLGQGPEFLTYFQNEAQLEKSRLLSDRFSAERPKGSFSTLEIQRTEQGDSAMYLCASSLSGELFFGEGSRLTVL.

The chain uses TRBV5-4 and TRBJ2-2; 10 bases align to TRBD1. Trimming at V came to 3 bases and at J to 3 bases, leaving 2 bases not matched to a gene. Germline loops: CDR1 SGHNT, CDR2 YYREEE (reference sequence). The CDR3 consists of 15 residues. The CDR3 protein is CASSSGTGDTGELFF. The CDR3, as DNA: TGTGCCAGCAGCTCCGGGACAGGGGACACCGGGGAGCTGTTTTTT.

The genes are TRBV5-1 and TRBJ1-1; TRBD1 might be the D (5 bases). This CDR3 comprises 11 residues. Trimming took 5 bases from V and 7 from J, leaving 9 bases between them. Germline V gene lookup returns CDR1 SGHRS and CDR2 YFSETQ. The DNA of the CDR3 is TGCGCCAGCAGAGGGCAGGGTGAAGCTTTCTTT. Translated, it gives CASRGQGEAFF.

This clone has a handful of counts. V and J are TRBV20-1 and TRBJ1-1; D gene unclear. V was shortened by 7 bases and J by 5 bases, with 11 bases between the two germline ends. Germline CDR1 reads DFQATT; CDR2 reads SNEGSKA (reference sequence). The CDR3 runs 11 residues. The CDR3 DNA reads as TGCAGTGGAGGGCCCTTGACTGAAGCTTTCTTT. It specifies CSGGPLTEAFF.

V usage is TRBV7-9 and J usage is TRBJ1-1; D is unclear. The CDR3 has 18 residues. V lost 5 bases and J lost 4, with 26 bases in between. CDR1 is SEHNR, CDR2 FQNEAQ, per germline (reference sequence). The CDR3 DNA is TGTGCCAGCAGCCCCCGGGGAGGGCAGGTAAGGATAAGCACTGAAGCTTTCTTT. This encodes CASSPRGGQVRISTEAFF.

This clone was observed once. The chain links TRBV5-4 to TRBJ2-1; 8 bases align to TRBD1. CDR1 SGHNT and CDR2 YYREEE come from the germline V gene (reference sequence). This CDR3 comprises 15 residues. Trimming took 2 bases from V and 5 from J; bases not matched to a gene: 6. The DNA of the CDR3 is TGTGCCAGCAGCTTAGGACAGGGTATCAACAATGAGCAGTTCTTC. Translation: CASSLGQGINNEQFF.

This chain joins TRBV6-5 and TRBJ1-1; D possibly corresponds to TRBD1 (6 bases). Germline CDR1 reads MNHEY; CDR2 reads SVGAGI. The CDR3 runs to 13 residues. V dropped 7 bases and J dropped 0 bases, with 9 bases sitting between them. The CDR3 region is CASTGQLNTEAFF. As DNA, the CDR3 is TGTGCCAGCACCGGACAGTTGAACACTGAAGCTTTCTTT.

The chain has TRBV7-9 and TRBJ1-1; possible D gene TRBD1, 6 bases. Trimming cost V 1 base and J 4 bases, with 13 bases left between them. The germline gives CDR1 SEHNR, CDR2 FQNEAQ (reference sequence). This CDR3 comprises 15 residues. CDR3 nucleotide sequence: TGTGCCAGCAGCTTAGGTAAGGGAGGGGGCACTGAAGCTTTCTTT. Its translation: CASSLGKGGGTEAFF.

This clone appeared a single time. V is TRBV5-5 and J is TRBJ2-3; D unresolved. CDR3 length: 12 amino acids. CDR1 and CDR2 from the germline V gene are SGHKS and YYEKEE (reference sequence). V was clipped by 5 bases and J by 2 bases, with 6 bases between them. The CDR3 reads CASSFDTDTQYF. DNA for the CDR3: TGTGCCAGCAGTTTTGACACAGATACGCAGTATTTT.

This clone was observed a handful of times. The chain joins TRBV5-1 to TRBJ1-1; TRBD1 agrees at 7 bases. The germline CDR1 and CDR2 sequences are SGHRS and YFSETQ. The CDR3 has 13 residues. J gave up 3 bases and V 2 bases, and 1 base lay outside the gene matches. In nucleotides, the CDR3 is TGCGCCAGCAGCTTACAGGGGTACACTGAAGCTTTCTTT. Amino acids: CASSLQGYTEAFF.

This chain joins TRBV2 and TRBJ1-1; D ambiguous. Per germline, CDR1 SNHLY and CDR2 FYNNEI. There are 13 residues in the CDR3. The V gene lost 8 bases and the J gene lost 2 bases, with 12 bases spanning the gap. Written as DNA, the CDR3 is TGTGCCAGCGAGGGCGAGGTTAACACTGAAGCTTTCTTT. Its translation: CASEGEVNTEAFF.

This sequence joins TRBV4-2 and TRBJ2-1, with 11 positions matching TRBD1. Germline trimming cut 0 bases from V and 14 bases from J; bases unmatched to any gene: 9. This CDR3 is 15 amino acids long. Germline lookup yields CDR1 LGHNA and CDR2 YNFKEQ. CDR3 loop: CASSQEHLGTGGEFF. The CDR3 DNA reads TGTGCCAGCAGCCAAGAGCACCTTGGGACAGGGGGGGAGTTCTTC.